This T cell receptor beta chain originates from a study of T-cell reconstitution after alpha-beta-depleted transplantation in children. In regard to this clonotype: The antigen is undetermined.

A TCRbeta library incorporating unique molecular identifiers was prepared. A single record per CDR3 protein comes from TCRdb applying MiXCR to the PCR reads. The sample has around 440,000 distinct CDR3 sequences, about 10% seen once. J was trimmed by 9 bases and V by 1 base; bases with no gene match: 11. The CDR3 consists of 14 residues. The germline V gene encodes CDR1 DFQATT and CDR2 SNEGSKA (reference sequence). Study-level points and caveats: Several hundred expanded graft clones reportedly supplied alpha-beta T cells about two months after transplant. At day 60, the high TCRbeta diversity found in some patients originated from recipient T cells and thymic progenitors that had survived. T-cell numbers and diversity one year post-transplant derived largely from freshly generated T cells.

The input for sequencing was PBMCs, taken before TCRalphabeta/CD19-depleted stem cell transplant. This sequence originates from a child under 10 years old with inherited bone marrow failure, due to receive a stem cell transplant. The V call is TRBV20-1, the J call TRBJ2-7; 8 nucleotides line up with TRBD2. DNA of the CDR3: TGCAGTGCTAGAGGACGGAGCGGGAGCTCTGGGCAGTACTTC. It is translated as CSARGRSGSSGQYF.